These 30 T cell receptor beta chains originate from one sample sequenced in a study of vaccination effects on CD4 cells after COVID-19. These TCRs' antigens remain unknown. Using viral peptide pools, the ViraFEST assay grew out antigen-specific CD4+ T cells prior to sequencing. Culture proceeded for about 11 days, and CD4+ T cells were then isolated. This person caught SARS-CoV-2 sometime from March to December 2020, and PCR testing confirmed the infection. Sequencing used immunoSEQ multiplex PCR; TCRdb keeps in-frame clones, though not all of them. The table lists under 55,000 clones, around 75% of them singletons, with approximately 29% in the top ten. The material was CD4+ T cells from PBMCs cultured with a peptide pool, obtained before COVID-19 vaccination. Every receptor here comes from a human donor who had a prior SARS-CoV-2 infection.

This clone has a handful of counts. The chain employs TRBV2 and TRBJ2-1, with TRBD2 matching over 8 bases. The CDR3 has 13 amino acids. The J segment lost 9 bases and the V segment lost 4 bases, leaving 5 bases of the junction unmatched. The germline gives CDR1 SNHLY, CDR2 FYNNEI. CDR3 sequence (DNA): TGTGCCAGCAGTGCGGGAGGGCAGGTTGAGCAGTTCTTC. This translates into CASSAGGQVEQFF.

The table lists this clone with a few counts. This chain uses TRBV4-1 with TRBJ1-1, with D perhaps matching TRBD1 (5 bases). Germline CDR1 and CDR2: MGHRA and YSYEKL. The length of the CDR3 is 13 residues. Trimming left V 3 bases short and J 6 bases short, with 11 bases between. Here the CDR3 reads CASSHGTYAEAFF. The CDR3 bases are TGCGCCAGCAGCCACGGGACTTACGCTGAAGCTTTCTTT.

This clone was detected only a few times. This chain links TRBV5-8 with TRBJ1-1; 7 bases are shared with TRBD1. The CDR3 extends over 16 amino acids. Germline CDR1 reads SGHTS; CDR2 reads YDEGEE. The junction had 7 bases not matched to a gene; V was cut back by 1 base and J by 1 base. The CDR3 coding sequence is TGTGCCAGCAGCTTGAACCTGGGACAGTGGAACACTGAAGCTTTCTTT. Translated, it gives CASSLNLGQWNTEAFF. The full variable domain, with the rest looked up from reference TRBV5-8 and TRBJ1-1, is EAGVTQSPTHLIKTRGQQATLRCSPISGHTSVYWYQQALGLGLQFLLWYDEGEERNRGNFPPRFSGRQFPNYSSELNVNALELEDSALYLCASSLNLGQWNTEAFFGQGTRLTVV.

The chain couples TRBV2 to TRBJ1-1; unclear D gene. The V gene lost 8 bases and the J gene lost 3 bases, with 16 bases spanning the gap. In germline, CDR1 is SNHLY, CDR2 FYNNEI. CDR3 size: 14 residues. The CDR3 here is CASVGEVGYTEAFF. The CDR3 coding sequence is TGTGCCAGCGTGGGAGAAGTAGGGTACACTGAAGCTTTCTTT.

CDR3 coding DNA: TGTGCCACCCGTGGGCGGAAACAAGAGACCCAGTACTTC. Amino acid sequence: CATRGRKQETQYF. This chain joins TRBV24-1 and TRBJ2-5; D gene unclear. The germline V gene encodes CDR1 KGHDR and CDR2 SFDVKD. CDR3 length: 13 amino acids. V was shortened by 9 bases and J by 2 bases, with 12 bases between the two germline ends.

This chain links TRBV11-2 with TRBJ1-3, with no clear D. The CDR3 contains 14 residues. Germline CDR1 is SGHAT and CDR2 is FQNNGV. V lost 5 bases to trimming and J lost 0 bases, with 8 bases between them. The CDR3 reads CASSPSTSGNTIYF. CDR3 nucleotides: TGTGCCAGCAGCCCCTCTACCTCTGGAAACACCATATATTTT. The full variable domain, in which reference TRBV11-2 and TRBJ1-3 provide the parts outside the CDR3, is EAGVAQSPRYKIIEKRQSVAFWCNPISGHATLYWYQQILGQGPKLLIQFQNNGVVDDSQLPKDRFSAERLKGVDSTLKIQPAKLEDSAVYLCASSPSTSGNTIYFGEGSWLTVV.

The chain joins TRBV19 to TRBJ1-4, with TRBD1 as a possible D gene (6 bases). V gave up 5 bases and J gave up 5 bases, with 15 bases separating them. Germline lookup yields CDR1 LNHDA and CDR2 SQIVND (reference sequence). This CDR3 has 15 residues. The CDR3 coding sequence is TGTGCCAGTAGTGCTACAGGGACTGTGAATGAAAAACTGTTTTTT. Its protein product is CASSATGTVNEKLFF.

The CDR3 is CASSETRGRETQYF. The CDR3 DNA reads TGTGCCAGCAGCGAAACTAGGGGTAGAGAGACCCAGTACTTC. The J gene is TRBJ2-5, the V gene TRBV25-1; D may match TRBD1 or TRBD2 (5 bases each). Trimming pared 6 bases from V and 4 bases from J, leaving 15 bases between. CDR1 MGHDK and CDR2 SYGVNS come from the germline V gene. The CDR3 loop spans 14 amino acids. Drawing the rest from reference TRBV25-1 and TRBJ2-5, the complete variable domain is EADIYQTPRYLVIGTGKKITLECSQTMGHDKMYWYQQDPGMELHLIHYSYGVNSTEKGDLSSESTVSRIRTEHFPLTLESARPSHTSQYLCASSETRGRETQYFGPGTRLLVL.

This clone has a handful of counts. The chain links TRBV28 to TRBJ2-1, with 13 bases that match TRBD2. V was pared by 5 bases and J by 3 bases, with 10 bases of the junction left unmatched. The CDR3 sequence is 18 residues long. Germline CDR1 is MDHEN and CDR2 is SYDVKM. CDR3 protein: CASSLGLAGVVSYNEQFF. CDR3 coding DNA: TGTGCCAGCAGTCTCGGACTAGCGGGAGTGGTTAGCTACAATGAGCAGTTCTTC.

This chain uses TRBV2 with TRBJ2-4; D call uncertain. Trimming removed 11 bases from V and 3 bases from J, with 17 bases in between. The CDR3 runs to 14 residues. Germline lookup yields CDR1 SNHLY and CDR2 FYNNEI. In nucleotides, the CDR3 is TGTGCCTCTGAGTCGGGTTACAGCAAAAACATTCAGTACTTC. Its translation is CASESGYSKNIQYF.

The V gene is TRBV7-9, the J gene TRBJ2-1; 11 bases are a match to TRBD2. This CDR3 has 14 amino acids. The ends lost 3 bases at V and 6 bases at J; junction bases unmatched: 1. Germline loops: CDR1 SEHNR, CDR2 FQNEAQ (reference sequence). The chain's CDR3 is CASSFSGGANEQFF. For the CDR3, the DNA is TGTGCCAGCAGCTTTAGCGGGGGGGCCAATGAGCAGTTCTTC.

This clone occurred once. This rearrangement joins TRBV10-1 to TRBJ2-7, with 7 bases lining up with TRBD1. After removal of 9 bases from V and 3 bases from J, the junction contained 8 bases not matched to a gene. This CDR3 region has 13 residues. Looked up from germline, CDR1 is WNHNN and CDR2 is SYGVQD (reference sequence). The CDR3 loop reads CARTGNHRYEQYF. CDR3 DNA sequence: TGCGCCAGGACAGGGAATCACCGCTACGAGCAGTACTTC.

This chain joins TRBV28 and TRBJ2-1; 8 bases match TRBD1. J lost 10 bases, V lost 4 bases, and 6 bases had no gene match. The germline CDR1 and CDR2 sequences are MDHEN and SYDVKM. The CDR3 loop spans 13 amino acids. This CDR3 reads CASSSPDREEQFF. DNA for the CDR3: TGTGCCAGCAGTTCCCCGGACAGGGAGGAGCAGTTCTTC.

This clone was detected once. The rearrangement links TRBV5-1 to TRBJ1-1, with 7 bases matching TRBD1. CDR3 length equals 16 residues. CDR1 and CDR2 from the germline V gene are SGHRS and YFSETQ. J gave up 5 bases and V 4 bases, and 14 bases lay outside the gene matches. CDR3 DNA sequence: TGCGCCAGCAGCCTAAGACAGGGCTACGCGGGAACTGAAGCTTTCTTT. It yields the protein CASSLRQGYAGTEAFF.

The rearrangement links TRBV6-5 to TRBJ2-5, with D perhaps assigned TRBD1 or TRBD2 (5 bases each). This CDR3 comprises 14 residues. V was pared by 6 bases and J by 2 bases, with 13 bases between. Germline loops: CDR1 MNHEY, CDR2 SVGAGI. The CDR3 nucleotides read TGTGCCAGCAGGAAGCATTGGGGGCAAGAGACCCAGTACTTC. Its protein is CASRKHWGQETQYF.

The chain employs TRBV6-2 or TRBV6-3 and TRBJ2-3; TRBD2 is a possible D gene (6 bases). This CDR3 comprises 18 residues. CDR1 is MNHEY, CDR2 SVGEGT, per germline. The V gene lost 5 bases and the J gene lost 0 bases, with 21 bases spanning the gap. CDR3 nucleotides: TGTGCCAGCAGTCCGCCGCAGGGTTCGGGAGCTAGCACAGATACGCAGTATTTT. Its translation is CASSPPQGSGASTDTQYF.

The chain recombines TRBV7-9 with TRBJ2-7; no clear D. This CDR3 comprises 13 residues. Deletions cut 1 base from V and 1 base from J, with 5 bases between. Germline CDR1 is SEHNR and CDR2 is FQNEAQ (reference sequence). The CDR3 loop reads CASSLDRSYEQYF. The DNA for the CDR3 is TGTGCCAGCAGCTTAGATCGATCCTACGAGCAGTACTTC.

V usage is TRBV9 and J usage is TRBJ2-7; 8 bases match TRBD1. The CDR3 covers 14 residues. Germline V gene lookup returns CDR1 SGDLS and CDR2 YYNGEE. The J segment lost 6 bases and the V segment lost 0 bases, leaving 5 bases of the junction unmatched. CDR3 in amino acids: CASSVVGTGGEQYF. As DNA, the CDR3 is TGTGCCAGCAGCGTAGTTGGGACAGGTGGCGAGCAGTACTTC.

The chain couples TRBV11-3 to TRBJ2-3; TRBD2 matches at 7 bases. The CDR3 covers 15 residues. V lost 5 bases, J lost 2 bases, and 7 bases stayed unmatched. Germline CDR1 SGHNT, CDR2 YENEEA. The chain's CDR3 is CASSPLGDYTDTQYF. The CDR3 coding sequence is TGTGCCAGCAGCCCCCTGGGGGACTACACAGATACGCAGTATTTT.

In its sample, this clone was seen a few times. The chain employs TRBV7-3 and TRBJ2-5; the D is unclear. The CDR3 sequence is 12 residues long. V gave up 3 bases and J gave up 4 bases, with 6 bases separating them. Germline CDR1 SGHTA, CDR2 FQGTGA. The CDR3 protein is CASSFRGETQYF. The CDR3 region has the DNA TGTGCCAGCAGCTTCAGAGGAGAGACCCAGTACTTC.

The V and J genes are TRBV5-5 and TRBJ2-1; D gene uncertain. The CDR3 totals 15 residues. Trimming removed 4 bases at V and 8 bases at J, with 19 bases between. The germline CDR1 and CDR2 sequences are SGHKS and YYEKEE (reference sequence). CDR3 in amino acids: CASSPIPNSRDEQFF. For the CDR3, the DNA is TGTGCCAGCAGCCCGATCCCGAATAGCCGGGATGAGCAGTTCTTC. The full variable domain, with the rest looked up from reference TRBV5-5 and TRBJ2-1, is DAGVTQSPTHLIKTRGQQVTLRCSPISGHKSVSWYQQVLGQGPQFIFQYYEKEERGRGNFPDRFSARQFPNYSSELNVNALLLGDSALYLCASSPIPNSRDEQFFGPGTRLTVL.

The sample holds one count of this clone. V and J are TRBV4-2 and TRBJ2-4; the match to TRBD1 covers 7 bases. V lost 3 bases, J lost 8 bases, and 4 bases stayed unmatched. CDR1 is LGHNA and CDR2 is YNFKEQ in the germline V gene. CDR3 length equals 13 residues. The CDR3 bases are TGTGCCAGCAGCCAGGACGACAGGGACATTCAGTACTTC. Translating it yields CASSQDDRDIQYF.

The J gene is TRBJ1-5, the V gene TRBV4-2; TRBD1 might be the D (6 bases). Germline-derived CDR1 and CDR2 are LGHNA and YNFKEQ. Between the trimmed V and J ends, which lost 3 bases and 7 bases, there was a span of 13 bases. CDR3 length equals 14 residues. CDR3 sequence: CASSQNNREQPQHF. Written as DNA, the CDR3 is TGTGCCAGCAGCCAGAATAACAGGGAACAGCCCCAGCATTTT.

This chain links TRBV20-1 with TRBJ2-3; perhaps TRBD1 as D (5 bases). CDR1 and CDR2 (germline): DFQATT, SNEGSKA (reference sequence). Between the trimmed V and J ends, which lost 8 bases and 6 bases, there was a span of 12 bases. The CDR3 runs 11 residues. The CDR3 sequence is CSQQVLDTQYF. Written as DNA, the CDR3 is TGCAGTCAACAGGTTTTGGATACGCAGTATTTT.

V is TRBV21-1 and J is TRBJ2-7; the DNA was not used to check the table's D call, TRBD1. TRBV21-1 constitutes a pseudogene. The CDR3 is made up of 18 amino acids. The CDR3 DNA reads TGTGCCAGCAGCGGAGACAGGGGCCTCAGTATAGACTCCTACGAGCAGTACTTC. It yields the protein CASSGDRGLSIDSYEQYF.

The V and J genes are TRBV6-6 and TRBJ1-1, with 8 bases identical to TRBD1. V was pared by 5 bases and J by 0 bases, with 5 bases of the junction left unmatched. CDR3 length: 15 residues. Per the germline V gene, CDR1 is MNHNY and CDR2 is SVGAGI (reference sequence). CDR3 nucleotide sequence: TGTGCCAGCAGTGGCCGGACAGGGTTGAACACTGAAGCTTTCTTT. Amino acid sequence: CASSGRTGLNTEAFF.

This clone has a handful of counts. The chain is built from TRBV4-2 and TRBJ1-5; TRBD1 might be the D (5 bases). From germline, CDR1 is LGHNA and CDR2 YNFKEQ. This CDR3 is built from 15 residues. V gave up 4 bases and J gave up 2 bases, with 12 bases separating them. In nucleotides, the CDR3 is TGTGCCAGCAGCCTCGAGAGGGGAGGCAATCAGCCCCAGCATTTT. It codes for CASSLERGGNQPQHF.

The chain employs TRBV6-5 and TRBJ2-7; no reliable D call. The CDR3 loop spans 12 amino acids. CDR1 is MNHEY, CDR2 SVGAGI, per germline. V dropped 6 bases and J dropped 4 bases, with 10 bases sitting between them. The DNA for the CDR3 is TGTGCCAGCAGAAACGACGGTTACGAGCAGTACTTC. It codes for CASRNDGYEQYF.

Details on this clone: One end of the junction varies from germline; a read error may be responsible. This rearrangement joins TRBV24-1 to TRBJ2-1; the D gene is possibly TRBD1 (6 bases). Germline V lookup: CDR1 KGHDR, CDR2 SFDVKD. The CDR3 is 15 residues long. The CDR3 DNA follows: TGTGCCACCTCTCCGGGACATAGCTCCTACAATGAGCAATTCTTC. Translating gives CATSPGHSSYNEQFF.

This clone has only a few counts. The genes are TRBV6-6 and TRBJ1-1; D unresolved. Germline-derived CDR1 and CDR2 are MNHNY and SVGAGI (reference sequence). Trimming removed 5 bases at V and 6 bases at J, with 10 bases between. The CDR3 spans 12 residues. CDR3 DNA sequence: TGTGCCAGCAGTCTACCTGGGGCTGAAGCTTTCTTT. Protein sequence: CASSLPGAEAFF.